This paragraph covers one T cell receptor (beta chain) sequence. What it binds is not known. This CDR3 contains 17 residues. V lost 1 base to trimming and J lost 2 bases; unmatched junction nucleotides: 4. Germline CDR1 is SGHAT and CDR2 is FQNNGV. This entry is derived from a study of cytomegalovirus exposure and HLA in healthy donors. Notes on the study in general: Upon later analysis, HLA-associated TCR beta chains proved more clonally expanded than other, equally common chains. It is likely that the observed cluster of highly shared sequence variants was a sequencing artifact. Most sequenced TCRs were rare (though some public TCRs occurred in many donors).

The PCR contained 60 Vbeta and 13 Jbeta primers. TCRdb's copy holds only in-frame clones and misses some; the assay was immunoSEQ multiplex PCR. This table has fewer than 200,000 clones, 80% to 90% appearing once. The donors comprised healthy bone marrow donors. Material: PBMCs. The origin of this receptor is a man in his thirties or forties in good health and CMV-seropositive. The rearrangement joins TRBV11-2 to TRBJ2-1; TRBD2 aligns across 11 bases. The CDR3 DNA sequence: TGTGCCAGCAGCTTAGGGCAACTAGCGGGAGCCTACAATGAGCAGTTCTTC. Translation gives CASSLGQLAGAYNEQFF.